This T cell receptor beta chain came from a study of blood T cell repertoires in COVID-19. The overall study: T cells, B-cell-depleted T cells, or PBMCs supplied cDNA or gDNA.

In the source study's methods: Reference gene primer amplification yielded estimated nucleated cell counts. The assay was immunoSEQ multiplex PCR, and TCRdb's table has in-frame clones only and misses some. D and trimming come from the DNA, and the V and J calls and clone size come from that table. Of roughly 280,000 clones listed, around 88% are singletons. CDR1 MDHEN and CDR2 SYDVKM come from the germline V gene. Trimming at V came to 7 bases and at J to 2 bases, leaving 7 bases not matched to a gene. The CDR3 has 15 residues. In this sample, this clone turned up a few times. The clonotype originates from a man aged 25 to 45 with active or convalescent COVID-19. Input material: peripheral blood. The chain uses TRBV28 and TRBJ1-3; 8 nucleotides align to TRBD1. The CDR3 DNA follows: TGTGCCAGCACACAGGGGGATTTCACTGGAAACACCATATATTTT. It yields the protein CASTQGDFTGNTIYF.